The following is a T cell receptor beta chain sequence with its context. This CDR3 is 14 amino acids long. Deletions cut 1 base from V and 8 bases from J, with 12 bases between. Germline V gene data show CDR1 as LNHDA and CDR2 as SQIVND (reference sequence). These data belong to a study of blood T cell repertoires in COVID-19. Study-level background: The United States, Italy and Spain were the sources of the acute and convalescent COVID-19 samples. PBMCs, B-cell-depleted T cells, or T cells were the source of the cDNA or gDNA that made up the material.

Original methodology: Reference gene primer amplification gave nucleated cell count estimates. Generated by immunoSEQ multiplex PCR, the TCRdb table keeps only in-frame clones and is missing some. The V and J calls and the clone size are those of that table, but D and trimming were determined from the DNA. The data show fewer than 100,000 clones, nearly 90% seen once. Material: peripheral blood. The chain is built from TRBV19 and TRBJ2-1; D ambiguous. The source is a man between 65 and 85 years old with acute or convalescent COVID-19. CDR3 coding DNA: TGTGCCAGTAGTATAGTCCGAGACCGGGATGAGCAGTTCTTC. Translation: CASSIVRDRDEQFF.